Reported below is one T cell receptor beta chain. The antigen remains undetermined. The data derive from a study of OX40 agonist ivuxolimab in advanced cancers. Study observations and caveats: Specificity for antigen went undetermined in the expanded peripheral T cells.

Data came from immunoSEQ multiplex PCR; TCRdb stores just in-frame clones and leaves some out. Seen here are more than 75,000 clones, approximately 90% observed once, and the top ten hold 0.71%. There are 14 residues in the CDR3. Germline V gives CDR1 MDHEN, CDR2 SYDVKM. The germline V and J ends were trimmed by 4 bases and 5 bases, with 14 bases remaining between them. This chain links TRBV28 with TRBJ1-2, with unresolved D. Sequencing was performed on CD4+ or CD8+ T cells sorted from blood, taken in a trial of the OX40 agonist ivuxolimab. The TCR comes from an adult with an advanced solid tumor such as melanoma, head and neck, liver or kidney cancer. CDR3 sequence (DNA): TGTGCCAGCAGTTCCCTCGACGGAGTTTATGGCTACACCTTC. This encodes CASSSLDGVYGYTF.